A selection of T cell receptor beta chains follows, all from one sample in a study of blood T cell repertoires in COVID-19. TCRdb keeps only in-frame clones here, not all; method: immunoSEQ multiplex PCR. The table records 210,000 or so clones, approximately 90% of them present only once. Sample: peripheral blood. These receptors were taken from a woman under 30 who had recovered from COVID-19. The CDR3 runs from the conserved cysteine through the conserved F or W. The D gene is left open where the match is weak. Clone size, where shown, is once, few, many, or a class for clones that have expanded.

D	V	J	size	CDR3	DNA
NA	TRBV19	TRBJ2-6	NA	CASSPQEVNPLSGANVLTF	TGTGCCAGTAGTCCCCAGGAGGTCAACCCTCTCTCTGGGGCCAACGTCCTGACTTTC
NA	TRBV7-3	TRBJ2-1	NA	CASSLTGAHNEQFF	TGTGCCAGCAGCTTAACTGGGGCCCACAATGAGCAGTTCTTC
NA	TRBV4-3	TRBJ1-1	NA	CASSQLDSNTEAFF	TGCGCCAGCAGCCAACTGGACAGCAACACTGAAGCTTTCTTT
NA	TRBV11-1	TRBJ2-1	NA	CASSLVGLRARNEQFF	TGTGCCAGCAGCTTAGTGGGTCTGAGGGCAAGAAATGAGCAGTTCTTC
TRBD2	TRBV7-2	TRBJ2-3	once	CASSPSGMDTQYF	TGTGCCAGCAGCCCTAGCGGGATGGATACGCAGTATTTT
NA	TRBV15	TRBJ1-1	NA	CATSLGHLNTEAFF	TGTGCCACCAGCCTGGGACACCTGAACACTGAAGCTTTCTTT
NA	TRBV6-5	TRBJ1-2	NA	CASRGADRPPHGYTF	TGTGCCAGCAGGGGAGCAGACCGCCCGCCTCATGGCTACACCTTC
NA	TRBV30	TRBJ1-2	NA	CAWSDPTGYYGYTF	TGTGCCTGGAGTGATCCAACAGGGTACTATGGCTACACCTTC
NA	TRBV27	TRBJ2-1	NA	CASRDRNYNEQFF	TGTGCCAGTCGTGACAGGAACTACAATGAGCAGTTCTTC
NA	TRBV5-1	TRBJ1-2	NA	CASSTGLPRDGYTF	TGCGCCAGCAGCACTGGACTTCCAAGGGATGGCTACACCTTC
NA	TRBV7-9	TRBJ2-3	NA	CASSFVGTDTQYF	TGTGCCAGCAGCTTCGTCGGCACAGATACGCAGTATTTT
NA	TRBV5-1	TRBJ2-1	NA	CASSSGQSFNEQFF	TGCGCCAGCAGCTCCGGACAGTCGTTCAATGAGCAGTTCTTC
NA	TRBV20-1	TRBJ1-2	NA	CSASPGYGYTF	TGCAGTGCTAGTCCGGGGTACGGCTACACCTTC
NA	TRBV7-8	TRBJ1-2	NA	CASSLARSGADYGYTF	TGTGCCAGCAGCTTAGCGAGGTCAGGGGCTGACTATGGCTACACCTTC
TRBD1	TRBV27	TRBJ1-1	NA	CASRVTGGVNTEAFF	TGTGCCAGCAGGGTGACAGGGGGCGTGAACACTGAAGCTTTCTTT
NA	TRBV7-2	TRBJ2-1	NA	CASSLNILRVRLFF	TGTGCCAGCAGCTTAAATATCTTGCGGGTCAGGCTGTTCTTC
NA	TRBV12-3/TRBV12-4	TRBJ1-1	NA	CASSFREEAFF	TGTGCCAGCAGTTTTAGGGAGGAAGCTTTCTTT
TRBD2	TRBV4-1	TRBJ2-3	NA	CASSRLPGLAAEYTDTQYF	TGCGCCAGCAGCCGCCTCCCGGGACTAGCGGCGGAATACACAGATACGCAGTATTTT
TRBD2	TRBV6-5	TRBJ2-1	NA	CASSHLAGGGNEQFF	TGTGCCAGCAGTCATCTAGCGGGAGGGGGCAATGAGCAGTTCTTC
TRBD2	TRBV4-3	TRBJ2-3	NA	CASSPRETGTDTQYF	TGCGCCAGCAGCCCGCGGGAGACCGGCACAGATACGCAGTATTTT
TRBD2	TRBV9	TRBJ2-1	NA	CASSTSGSSSGSYNEQFF	TGTGCCAGCAGCACTAGCGGGAGTTCGAGTGGGTCCTACAATGAGCAGTTCTTC
TRBD1	TRBV9	TRBJ1-6	NA	CASSAVSQGANSPLHF	TGTGCCAGCAGCGCCGTCAGTCAGGGGGCTAATTCACCCCTCCACTTT
TRBD1	TRBV6-5	TRBJ1-4	once	CASSMGQVYEKLFF	TGTGCCAGCAGTATGGGACAGGTTTATGAAAAACTGTTTTTT
NA	TRBV27	TRBJ2-1	NA	CASSLSSTYNEQFF	TGTGCCAGCAGTTTATCTAGCACCTACAATGAGCAGTTCTTC
NA	TRBV4-3	TRBJ2-3	NA	CASSHVGRGGLDTQYF	TGCGCCAGCAGCCATGTCGGACGGGGAGGACTGGATACGCAGTATTTT
TRBD1	TRBV27	TRBJ2-1	NA	CASSWRQGPYNEQFF	TGTGCCAGCAGTTGGCGACAGGGGCCATACAATGAGCAGTTCTTC
TRBD2	TRBV4-2	TRBJ2-5	NA	CASSQEASGYPETQYF	TGTGCCAGCAGCCAAGAGGCTAGCGGATATCCGGAGACCCAGTACTTC
TRBD2	TRBV28	TRBJ2-1	NA	CASSLSSGSFDEQFF	TGTGCCAGCAGTTTATCTAGCGGGAGTTTCGATGAGCAGTTCTTC
NA	TRBV5-4	TRBJ1-2	NA	CASSFRQTSNYGYTF	TGTGCCAGCAGCTTTAGACAGACCTCTAACTATGGCTACACCTTC
NA	TRBV7-8	TRBJ2-7	few	CASSLEWGLSSYEQYF	TGTGCCAGCAGCTTAGAATGGGGGCTTAGCTCCTACGAGCAGTACTTC
TRBD2	TRBV13	TRBJ2-1	NA	CASSQSGRPNNEQFF	TGTGCCAGCAGCCAAAGCGGGAGGCCCAACAATGAGCAGTTCTTC
NA	TRBV6-6	TRBJ1-5	NA	CASSYGGLGNQPQHF	TGTGCCAGCAGTTACGGCGGTCTGGGCAATCAGCCCCAGCATTTT
NA	TRBV5-6	TRBJ1-3	NA	CASSPGNGNTIYF	TGTGCCAGCAGTCCCGGGAATGGAAACACCATATATTTT
TRBD1	TRBV13	TRBJ2-3	NA	CASSTLGQGAGDTQYF	TGTGCCAGCAGCACCCTGGGACAGGGGGCGGGAGATACGCAGTATTTT
TRBD2	TRBV30	TRBJ2-1	NA	CAWSVTSGAYNEQFF	TGTGCCTGGAGTGTGACTAGCGGGGCCTACAATGAGCAGTTCTTC
TRBD2	TRBV10-3	TRBJ2-7	NA	CAISESGTGRTSGASTQQYF	TGTGCCATCAGTGAGTCTGGCACCGGAAGGACTAGCGGAGCCTCTACGCAGCAGTACTTC
NA	TRBV6-5	TRBJ2-1	once	CASSYHSRDEQFF	TGTGCCAGCAGTTACCATTCCAGGGATGAGCAGTTCTTC
TRBD2	TRBV15	TRBJ2-7	NA	CATRTLAGGRYEQYF	TGTGCCACCAGAACACTAGCGGGAGGACGCTACGAGCAGTACTTC
TRBD2	TRBV27	TRBJ2-2	NA	CASSLWTSGATGELFF	TGTGCCAGCAGTCTCTGGACTAGCGGGGCCACCGGGGAGCTGTTTTTT
TRBD1	TRBV7-9	TRBJ1-5	NA	CASSPTGDPNQPQHF	TGTGCCAGCAGCCCCACAGGGGATCCGAATCAGCCCCAGCATTTT
TRBD2	TRBV28	TRBJ2-3	once	CASSSPGLAEDTQYF	TGTGCCAGCAGTTCCCCGGGACTAGCGGAAGATACGCAGTATTTT
TRBD2	TRBV4-2	TRBJ2-7	NA	CASSQVSGLAGFSYEQYF	TGTGCCAGCAGCCAAGTTAGTGGACTAGCGGGTTTCTCCTACGAGCAGTACTTC
NA	TRBV5-4	TRBJ2-1	NA	CASSFTSYNEQFF	TGTGCCAGCAGCTTTACTAGCTACAATGAGCAGTTCTTC
NA	TRBV10-1	TRBJ2-2	once	CASRQGRTGELFF	TGCGCCAGCAGACAGGGACGGACCGGGGAGCTGTTTTTT
NA	TRBV5-1	TRBJ2-5	NA	CASSLVAGSQETQYF	TGCGCCAGCAGCTTGGTTGCGGGGAGCCAAGAGACCCAGTACTTC
TRBD2	TRBV5-1	TRBJ2-7	NA	CASSLETSGVTYEQYF	TGCGCCAGCAGCTTGGAGACTAGCGGGGTTACCTACGAGCAGTACTTC